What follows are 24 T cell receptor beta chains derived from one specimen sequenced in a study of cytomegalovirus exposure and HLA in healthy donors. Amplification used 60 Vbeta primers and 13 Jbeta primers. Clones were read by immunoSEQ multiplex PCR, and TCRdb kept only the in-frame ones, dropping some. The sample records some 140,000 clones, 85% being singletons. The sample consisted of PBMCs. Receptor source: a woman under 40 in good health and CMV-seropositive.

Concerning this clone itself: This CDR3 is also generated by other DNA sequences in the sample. The CDR3 sequence: CASSEGQDYGYTF. The CDR3 coding sequence is TGTGCCAGCAGTGAAGGACAGGACTATGGCTACACCTTC. This chain uses TRBV2 with TRBJ1-2, with a possible D match to TRBD1 (6 bases). CDR3 length: 13 amino acids. V dropped 1 base and J dropped 3 bases, with 6 bases sitting between them. Germline assignment: CDR1 SNHLY and CDR2 FYNNEI.

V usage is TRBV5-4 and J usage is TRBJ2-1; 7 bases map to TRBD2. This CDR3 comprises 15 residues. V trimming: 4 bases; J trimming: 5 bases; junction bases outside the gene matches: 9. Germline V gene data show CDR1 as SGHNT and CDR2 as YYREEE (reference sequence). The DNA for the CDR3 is TGTGCCAGCAGCCAGTGGGGAGGGTTGGACAATGAGCAGTTCTTC. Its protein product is CASSQWGGLDNEQFF.

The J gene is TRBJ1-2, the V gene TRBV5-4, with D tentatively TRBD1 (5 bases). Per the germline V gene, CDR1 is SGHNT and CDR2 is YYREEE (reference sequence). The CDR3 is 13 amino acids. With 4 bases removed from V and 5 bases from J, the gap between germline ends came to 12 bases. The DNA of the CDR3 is TGTGCCAGCAGCGGGGCCGATAGATATGGCTACACCTTC. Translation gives CASSGADRYGYTF.

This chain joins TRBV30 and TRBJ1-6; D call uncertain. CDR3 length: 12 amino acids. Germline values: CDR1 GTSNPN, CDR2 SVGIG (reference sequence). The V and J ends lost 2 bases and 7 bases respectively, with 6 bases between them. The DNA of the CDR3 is TGTGCCTGGAGTCTCTTAAATTCACCCCTCCACTTT. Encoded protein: CAWSLLNSPLHF.

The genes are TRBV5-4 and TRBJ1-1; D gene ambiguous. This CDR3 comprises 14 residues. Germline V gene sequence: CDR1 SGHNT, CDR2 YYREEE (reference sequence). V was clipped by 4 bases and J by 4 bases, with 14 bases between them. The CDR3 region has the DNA TGTGCCAGCAGCCGAAGTCTCGGGGTCACTGAAGCTTTCTTT. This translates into CASSRSLGVTEAFF.

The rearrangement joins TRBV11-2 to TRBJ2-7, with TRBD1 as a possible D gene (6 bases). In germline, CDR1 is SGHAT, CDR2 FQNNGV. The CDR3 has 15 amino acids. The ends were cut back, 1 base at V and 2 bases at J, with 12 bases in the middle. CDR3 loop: CASSLAGATTYEQYF. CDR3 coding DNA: TGTGCCAGCAGCTTAGCAGGGGCCACTACCTACGAGCAGTACTTC.

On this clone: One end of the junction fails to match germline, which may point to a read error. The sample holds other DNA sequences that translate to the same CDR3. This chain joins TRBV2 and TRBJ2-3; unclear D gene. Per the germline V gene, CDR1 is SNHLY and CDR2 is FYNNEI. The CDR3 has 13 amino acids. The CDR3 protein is CASSEIGRDTQYF. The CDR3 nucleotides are TGTGCTAGCAGTGAAATTGGCCGAGATACGCAGTATTTT.

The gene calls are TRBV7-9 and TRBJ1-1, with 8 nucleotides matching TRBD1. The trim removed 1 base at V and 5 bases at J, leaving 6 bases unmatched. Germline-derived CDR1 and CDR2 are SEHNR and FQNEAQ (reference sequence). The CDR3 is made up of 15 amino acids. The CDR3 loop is CASSLGPGGWTEAFF. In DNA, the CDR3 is TGTGCCAGCAGCTTAGGTCCAGGGGGCTGGACTGAAGCTTTCTTT. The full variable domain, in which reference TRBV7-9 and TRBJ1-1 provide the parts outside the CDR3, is DTGVSQNPRHKITKRGQNVTFRCDPISEHNRLYWYRQTLGQGPEFLTYFQNEAQLEKSRLLSDRFSAERPKGSFSTLEIQRTEQGDSAMYLCASSLGPGGWTEAFFGQGTRLTVV.

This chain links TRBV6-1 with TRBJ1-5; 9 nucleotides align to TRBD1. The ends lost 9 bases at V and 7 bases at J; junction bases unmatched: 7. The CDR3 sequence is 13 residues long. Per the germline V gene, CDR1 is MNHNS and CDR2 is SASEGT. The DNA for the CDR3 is TGTGCCAGTCAGGGACAGGGTAGACAGCCCCAGCATTTT. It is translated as CASQGQGRQPQHF.

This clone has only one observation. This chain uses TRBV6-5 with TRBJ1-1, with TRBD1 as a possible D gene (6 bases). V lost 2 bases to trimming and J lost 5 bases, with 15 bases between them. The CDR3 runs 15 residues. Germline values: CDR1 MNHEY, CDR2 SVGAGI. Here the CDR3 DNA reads TGTGCCAGCAGTTACGGTGAACAGGGATGGACTGAAGCTTTCTTT. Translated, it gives CASSYGEQGWTEAFF.

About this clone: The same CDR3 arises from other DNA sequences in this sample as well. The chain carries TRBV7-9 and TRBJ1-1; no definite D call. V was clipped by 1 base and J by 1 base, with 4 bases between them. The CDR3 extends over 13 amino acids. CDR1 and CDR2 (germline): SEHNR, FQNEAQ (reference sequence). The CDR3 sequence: CASSLGENTEAFF. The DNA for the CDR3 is TGTGCCAGCAGCTTAGGAGAGAACACTGAAGCTTTCTTT.

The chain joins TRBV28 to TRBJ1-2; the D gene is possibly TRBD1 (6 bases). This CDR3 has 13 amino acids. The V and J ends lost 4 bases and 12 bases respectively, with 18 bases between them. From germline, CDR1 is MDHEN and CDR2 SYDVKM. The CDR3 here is CASSSIQGLGNTF. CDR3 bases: TGTGCCAGCAGTTCAATACAGGGTCTAGGAAACACCTTC.

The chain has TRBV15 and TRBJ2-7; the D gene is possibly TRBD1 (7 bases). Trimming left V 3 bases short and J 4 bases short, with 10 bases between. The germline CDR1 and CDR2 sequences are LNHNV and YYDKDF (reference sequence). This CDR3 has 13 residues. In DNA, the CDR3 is TGTGCCACCAGCAGGACAGGGACTTACGAGCAGTACTTC. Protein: CATSRTGTYEQYF.

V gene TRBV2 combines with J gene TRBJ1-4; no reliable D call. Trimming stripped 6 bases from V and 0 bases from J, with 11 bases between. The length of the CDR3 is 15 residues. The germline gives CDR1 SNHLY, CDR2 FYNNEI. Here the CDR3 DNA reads TGTGCCAGCAGCCTGAGCTTTGCAACTAATGAAAAACTGTTTTTT. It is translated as CASSLSFATNEKLFF.

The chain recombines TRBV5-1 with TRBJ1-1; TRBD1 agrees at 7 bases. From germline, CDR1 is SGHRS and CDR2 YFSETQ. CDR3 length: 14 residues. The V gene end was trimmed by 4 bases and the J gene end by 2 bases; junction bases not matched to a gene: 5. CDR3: CASSQDRPNTEAFF. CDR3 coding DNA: TGCGCCAGCAGCCAGGACAGGCCCAACACTGAAGCTTTCTTT.

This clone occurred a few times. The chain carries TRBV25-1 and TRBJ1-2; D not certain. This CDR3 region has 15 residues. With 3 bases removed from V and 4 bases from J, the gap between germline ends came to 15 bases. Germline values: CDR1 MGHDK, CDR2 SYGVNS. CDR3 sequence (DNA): TGTGCCAGCAGTGACCAGGACGGGAAAGCCTATGGCTACACCTTC. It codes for CASSDQDGKAYGYTF.

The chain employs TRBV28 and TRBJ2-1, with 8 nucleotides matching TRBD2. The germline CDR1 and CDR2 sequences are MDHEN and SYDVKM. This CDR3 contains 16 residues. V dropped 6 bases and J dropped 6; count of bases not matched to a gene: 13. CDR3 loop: CASSFRAGLGPNEQFF. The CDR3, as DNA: TGTGCCAGCAGCTTCCGAGCGGGACTAGGCCCCAATGAGCAGTTCTTC.

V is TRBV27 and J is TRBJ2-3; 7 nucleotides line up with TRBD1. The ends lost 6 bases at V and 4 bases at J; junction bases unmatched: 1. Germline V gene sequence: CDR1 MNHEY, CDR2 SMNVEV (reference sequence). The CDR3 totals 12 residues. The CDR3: CASRGQSDTQYF. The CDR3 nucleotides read TGTGCCAGCAGGGGACAGTCAGATACGCAGTATTTT.

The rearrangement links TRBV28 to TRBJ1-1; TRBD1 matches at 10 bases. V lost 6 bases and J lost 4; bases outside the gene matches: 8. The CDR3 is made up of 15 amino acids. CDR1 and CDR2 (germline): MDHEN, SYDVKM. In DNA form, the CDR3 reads TGTGCCAGCAGCCCGACAGGGGGCGGATTCACTGAAGCTTTCTTT. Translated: CASSPTGGGFTEAFF.

In nucleotides, the CDR3 is TGTGCCAGTGGAGAGGGTAGGAACTCACCCCTCCACTTT. It codes for CASGEGRNSPLHF. The chain recombines TRBV28 with TRBJ1-6; D remains ambiguous. V lost 9 bases, J lost 10 bases, and 16 bases lay in between. Germline CDR1 is MDHEN and CDR2 is SYDVKM. This CDR3 region has 13 residues. The entire variable domain, with the rest obtained from reference TRBV28 and TRBJ1-6, is as follows: DVKVTQSSRYLVKRTGEKVFLECVQDMDHENMFWYRQDPGLGLRLIYFSYDVKMKEKGDIPEGYSVSREKKERFSLILESASTNQTSMYLCASGEGRNSPLHFGNGTRLTVT.

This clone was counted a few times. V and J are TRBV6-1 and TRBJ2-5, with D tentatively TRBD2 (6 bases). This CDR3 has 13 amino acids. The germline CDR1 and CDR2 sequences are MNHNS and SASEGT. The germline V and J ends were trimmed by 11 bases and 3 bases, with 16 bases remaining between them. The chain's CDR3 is CAGVRGGKETQYF. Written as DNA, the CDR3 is TGTGCCGGAGTACGCGGAGGGAAAGAGACCCAGTACTTC.

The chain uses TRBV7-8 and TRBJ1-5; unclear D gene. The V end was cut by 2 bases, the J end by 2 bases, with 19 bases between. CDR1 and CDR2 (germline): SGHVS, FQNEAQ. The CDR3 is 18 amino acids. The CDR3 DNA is TGTGCCAGCAGCTTACGGCAGAGGAACACTCTAGGCAATCAGCCCCAGCATTTT. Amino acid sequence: CASSLRQRNTLGNQPQHF.

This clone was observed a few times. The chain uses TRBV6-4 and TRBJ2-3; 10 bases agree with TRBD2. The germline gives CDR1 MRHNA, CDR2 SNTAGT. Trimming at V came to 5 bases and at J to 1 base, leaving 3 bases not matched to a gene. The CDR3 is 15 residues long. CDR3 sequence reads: CASSQTSGGTDTQYF. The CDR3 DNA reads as TGTGCCAGCAGTCAAACTAGCGGGGGCACAGATACGCAGTATTTT.

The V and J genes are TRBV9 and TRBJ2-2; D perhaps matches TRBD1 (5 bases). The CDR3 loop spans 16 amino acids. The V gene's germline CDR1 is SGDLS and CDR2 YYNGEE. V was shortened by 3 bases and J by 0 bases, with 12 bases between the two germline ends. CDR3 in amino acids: CASSAQQAANTGELFF. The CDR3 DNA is TGTGCCAGCAGCGCGCAACAGGCTGCGAACACCGGGGAGCTGTTTTTT.